This is a list of T cell receptor beta chains from one sample in a study of cytomegalovirus exposure and HLA in healthy donors. Sequencing used immunoSEQ multiplex PCR; TCRdb keeps in-frame clones, though not all of them. In the table there are 80,000 to 90,000 clones, 75% to 85% of which are singletons. The sequencing sample was made of PBMCs. The receptors here all came from a woman between 25 and 40 years old in good health and CMV-seronegative. Both conserved end residues are part of each CDR3. A D gene is named only where the DNA matches it firmly. Only part of the rows carry a size: once, few, many, or a class if the clone is expanded.

V	J	D	size	DNA	CDR3
TRBV2	TRBJ2-5	-	-	TGTGCCAGCAGAAAGGACAGCGGGGAAGAGACCCAGTACTTC	CASRKDSGEETQYF
TRBV7-9	TRBJ2-1	TRBD2	once	TGTGCCAGCCAGACTAGCTGGCCTGAGCAGTTCTTC	CASQTSWPEQFF
TRBV7-9	TRBJ1-1	-	once	TGTGCCAGCAGCTTATCAAGCGGGGGGCGAGGGACTGAAGCTTTCTTT	CASSLSSGGRGTEAFF
TRBV5-6	TRBJ2-2	-	few	TGTGCCAGCAGCTTGGAGCCCCGAAACACCGGGGAGCTGTTTTTT	CASSLEPRNTGELFF
TRBV25-1	TRBJ1-1	-	few	TGTGCCAGCAGTGGAACTACCTTGGAAGCTTTCTTT	CASSGTTLEAFF
TRBV11-2	TRBJ2-2	TRBD2	-	TGTGCCAGCAGCCTAGTAGCGGGAGGCCACACCGGGGAGCTGTTTTTT	CASSLVAGGHTGELFF
TRBV29-1	TRBJ2-7	-	-	TGCAGCGTTTGGAGGGGCACCTACGAGCAGTACTTC	CSVWRGTYEQYF
TRBV27	TRBJ2-1	TRBD1	-	TGTGCCAGCAGCCGTACAGGGGGCTCCTACAATGAGCAGTTCTTC	CASSRTGGSYNEQFF
TRBV10-3	TRBJ2-7	TRBD2	-	TGTGCCATCAGCGAAGCGGGAGACTACGAGCAGTACTTC	CAISEAGDYEQYF
TRBV5-1	TRBJ2-2	TRBD2	-	TGCGCCAGCAGCTTGAAACTAGCGGGAGCTAGCACCGGGGAGCTGTTTTTT	CASSLKLAGASTGELFF
TRBV28	TRBJ1-5	TRBD1	once	TGTGCCAGCAGTCGACAGGGCCCCAATCAGCCCCAGCATTTT	CASSRQGPNQPQHF
TRBV5-5	TRBJ1-1	TRBD1	-	TGTGCCAGCAGCTGGGGCAGGGGGGACACTGAAGCTTTCTTT	CASSWGRGDTEAFF
TRBV19	TRBJ2-7	-	-	TGTGCCAGTAGTAGTAGCCAGGGGGGAAACGAGCAGTACTTC	CASSSSQGGNEQYF
TRBV28	TRBJ2-2	TRBD2	-	TGTGCCAGCAGTTTAATTCAGATGAGCGGGAGTTTGGGTGCCGGGGAGCTGTTTTTT	CASSLIQMSGSLGAGELFF
TRBV5-1	TRBJ2-1	-	few	TGCGCCAGCAGCTTGGGAGGCCTAGCAAACAATGAGCAGTTCTTC	CASSLGGLANNEQFF
TRBV28	TRBJ1-5	-	-	TGTGCCAGCAGTTTATATCTTAATCAGCCCCAGCATTTT	CASSLYLNQPQHF
TRBV28	TRBJ1-1	-	-	TGTGCCAGCAGTTTACCGGGGGGCGAACGAACTTTCTTT	CASSLPGGERTFF
TRBV5-1	TRBJ2-3	TRBD2	once	TGCGCCAGCAGCTTGGATCCAGCGGGAGGGCCAGATACGCAGTATTTT	CASSLDPAGGPDTQYF
TRBV29-1	TRBJ2-2	TRBD2	-	TGCAGCGTCCTAGCGGGAGGTCTGGGCGGGGAGCTGTTTTTT	CSVLAGGLGGELFF
TRBV5-1	TRBJ1-4	-	-	TGCGCCAGCAGCTCGGCGAGGGGGTCTGAAAAACTGTTTTTT	CASSSARGSEKLFF
TRBV5-1	TRBJ2-3	-	-	TGCGCCAGCAGCTTGGACAGGGGCACAGATACGCAGTATTTT	CASSLDRGTDTQYF
TRBV6-1	TRBJ2-7	TRBD1	-	TGTGCCAGCAGCCCGACAGGGATGGGCTACGAGCAGTACTTC	CASSPTGMGYEQYF
TRBV9	TRBJ2-5	-	few	TGTGCCAGCAGCGAGGGGGAGACTACGCTACAAGAGACCCAGTACTTC	CASSEGETTLQETQYF
TRBV27	TRBJ2-7	TRBD1	-	TGTGCCAGCAGTTTACGGACAGGTGCCACCTACGAGCAGTACTTC	CASSLRTGATYEQYF
TRBV7-9	TRBJ1-5	-	few	TGTGCCAGCAGCTTAGGGACAGATAATCAGCCCCAGCATTTT	CASSLGTDNQPQHF
TRBV28	TRBJ2-7	-	few	TGTGCCAGCAGTCCGCCAGGGGCGACCCTCTACGAGCAGTACTTC	CASSPPGATLYEQYF
TRBV19	TRBJ1-2	-	-	TGTGCCAGTAGTCCCAGGGACACCTATAACTATGGCTACACCTTC	CASSPRDTYNYGYTF
TRBV15	TRBJ1-2	-	-	TGTGCCACCAGCCCCGCAAAGAGTGACTATGGCTACACCTTC	CATSPAKSDYGYTF
TRBV29-1	TRBJ2-3	TRBD2	-	TGCAGCGCCTCAGGGACTAGCGGAATAAACACAGATACGCAGTATTTT	CSASGTSGINTDTQYF
TRBV7-3	TRBJ2-1	-	-	TGTGCCAGCAGCTCTAGAGGGAATGAGCAGTTCTTC	CASSSRGNEQFF
TRBV21-1	TRBJ2-7	-	-	TGTGCCAGCAGCGGGAATGGGACTAGCGGGAGGTACGAGCAGTACTTC	CASSGNGTSGRYEQYF
TRBV6-5	TRBJ2-7	-	-	TGTGCCAGCAGTTACTCGGCAGGGGTGCATCACGAGCAGTACTTC	CASSYSAGVHHEQYF
TRBV2	TRBJ2-2	-	-	TGTGCCAGCATCCGCGCTCCGCCCGGGAGAGGTGCCGGGGAGCTGTTTTTT	CASIRAPPGRGAGELFF